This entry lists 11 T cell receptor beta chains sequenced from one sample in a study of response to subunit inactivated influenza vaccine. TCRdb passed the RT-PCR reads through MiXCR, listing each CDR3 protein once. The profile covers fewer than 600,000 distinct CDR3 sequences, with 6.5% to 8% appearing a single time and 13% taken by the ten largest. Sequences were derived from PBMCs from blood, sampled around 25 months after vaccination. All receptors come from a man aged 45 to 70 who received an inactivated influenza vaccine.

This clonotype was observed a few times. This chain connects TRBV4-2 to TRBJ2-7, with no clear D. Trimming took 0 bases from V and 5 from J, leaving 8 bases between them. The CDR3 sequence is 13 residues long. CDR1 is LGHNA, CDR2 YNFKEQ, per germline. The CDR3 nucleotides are TGTGCCAGCAGCCAAGAAGTTCCCCACGAGCAGTACTTC. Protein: CASSQEVPHEQYF.

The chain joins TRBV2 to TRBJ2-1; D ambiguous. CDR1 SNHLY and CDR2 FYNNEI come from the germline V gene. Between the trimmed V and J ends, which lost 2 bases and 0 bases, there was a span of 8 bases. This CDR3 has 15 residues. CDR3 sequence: CASSESQVSYNEQFF. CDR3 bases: TGTGCCAGCAGTGAAAGTCAGGTCTCCTACAATGAGCAGTTCTTC.

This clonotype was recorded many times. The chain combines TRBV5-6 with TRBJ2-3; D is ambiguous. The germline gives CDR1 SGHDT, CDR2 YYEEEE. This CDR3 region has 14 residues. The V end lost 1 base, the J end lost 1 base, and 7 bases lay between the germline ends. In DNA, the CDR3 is TGTGCCAGCAGCTTGACCGGCCGCACAGATACGCAGTATTTT. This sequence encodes CASSLTGRTDTQYF.

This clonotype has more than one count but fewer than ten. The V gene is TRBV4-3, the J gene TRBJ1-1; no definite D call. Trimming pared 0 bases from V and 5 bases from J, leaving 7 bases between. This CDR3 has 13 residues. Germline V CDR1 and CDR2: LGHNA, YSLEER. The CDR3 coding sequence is TGCGCCAGCAGCCAAGATTGGCAGACTGAAGCTTTCTTT. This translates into CASSQDWQTEAFF.

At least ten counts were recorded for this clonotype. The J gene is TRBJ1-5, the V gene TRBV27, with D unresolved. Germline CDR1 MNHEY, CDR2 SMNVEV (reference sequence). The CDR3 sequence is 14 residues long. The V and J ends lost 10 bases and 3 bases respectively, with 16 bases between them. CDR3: CATAGTSNNQPQHF. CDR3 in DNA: TGTGCCACCGCTGGCACTTCAAACAATCAGCCCCAGCATTTT.

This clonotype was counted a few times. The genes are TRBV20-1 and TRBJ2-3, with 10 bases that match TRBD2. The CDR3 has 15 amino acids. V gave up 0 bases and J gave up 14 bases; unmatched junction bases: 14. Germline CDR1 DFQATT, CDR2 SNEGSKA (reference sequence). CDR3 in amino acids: CSARDRLAGARVVYF. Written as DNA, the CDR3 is TGCAGTGCTAGAGATAGGCTAGCGGGGGCCCGAGTGGTGTATTTT.

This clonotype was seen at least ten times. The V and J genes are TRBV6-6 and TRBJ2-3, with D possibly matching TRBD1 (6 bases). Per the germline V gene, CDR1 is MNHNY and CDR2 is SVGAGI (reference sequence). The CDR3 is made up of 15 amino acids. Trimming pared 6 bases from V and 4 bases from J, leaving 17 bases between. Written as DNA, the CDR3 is TGTGCCAGCAGAGATCCCAGGGGCATGGCAGATACGCAGTATTTT. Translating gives CASRDPRGMADTQYF.

The CDR3 spells CASRKGPRTYEQYF. The DNA for the CDR3 is TGTGCCAGCAGGAAGGGACCGCGAACCTACGAGCAGTACTTC. The V and J genes are TRBV12-3 or TRBV12-4 and TRBJ2-7, with D perhaps TRBD1 or TRBD2 (5 bases each). The CDR3 is made up of 14 amino acids. V was cut by 6 bases and J by 2 bases, with 14 bases left in between.

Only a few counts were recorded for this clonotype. Here the CDR3 reads CASSQEFRAIYNEQFF. The CDR3 nucleotides are TGCGCCAGCAGCCAAGAATTCAGGGCCATCTACAATGAGCAGTTCTTC. V gene TRBV4-3 combines with J gene TRBJ2-1, with D maybe TRBD1 (5 bases). The CDR3 contains 16 residues. Germline V gene lookup returns CDR1 LGHNA and CDR2 YSLEER. V gave up 0 bases and J gave up 3 bases, with 12 bases separating them.

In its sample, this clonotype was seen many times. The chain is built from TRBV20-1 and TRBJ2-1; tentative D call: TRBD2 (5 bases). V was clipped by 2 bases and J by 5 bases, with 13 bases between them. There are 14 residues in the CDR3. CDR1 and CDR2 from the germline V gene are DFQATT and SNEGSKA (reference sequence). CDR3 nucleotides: TGCAGTGCTAGACGCGAGACTACTGACAATGAGCAGTTCTTC. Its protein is CSARRETTDNEQFF.

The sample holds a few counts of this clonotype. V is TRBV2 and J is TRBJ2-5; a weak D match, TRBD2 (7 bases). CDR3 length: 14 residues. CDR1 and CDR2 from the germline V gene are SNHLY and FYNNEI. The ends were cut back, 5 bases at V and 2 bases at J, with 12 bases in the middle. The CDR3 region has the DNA TGTGCCAGCAGTCGGGGGGCGAGACAAGAGACCCAGTACTTC. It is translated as CASSRGARQETQYF.